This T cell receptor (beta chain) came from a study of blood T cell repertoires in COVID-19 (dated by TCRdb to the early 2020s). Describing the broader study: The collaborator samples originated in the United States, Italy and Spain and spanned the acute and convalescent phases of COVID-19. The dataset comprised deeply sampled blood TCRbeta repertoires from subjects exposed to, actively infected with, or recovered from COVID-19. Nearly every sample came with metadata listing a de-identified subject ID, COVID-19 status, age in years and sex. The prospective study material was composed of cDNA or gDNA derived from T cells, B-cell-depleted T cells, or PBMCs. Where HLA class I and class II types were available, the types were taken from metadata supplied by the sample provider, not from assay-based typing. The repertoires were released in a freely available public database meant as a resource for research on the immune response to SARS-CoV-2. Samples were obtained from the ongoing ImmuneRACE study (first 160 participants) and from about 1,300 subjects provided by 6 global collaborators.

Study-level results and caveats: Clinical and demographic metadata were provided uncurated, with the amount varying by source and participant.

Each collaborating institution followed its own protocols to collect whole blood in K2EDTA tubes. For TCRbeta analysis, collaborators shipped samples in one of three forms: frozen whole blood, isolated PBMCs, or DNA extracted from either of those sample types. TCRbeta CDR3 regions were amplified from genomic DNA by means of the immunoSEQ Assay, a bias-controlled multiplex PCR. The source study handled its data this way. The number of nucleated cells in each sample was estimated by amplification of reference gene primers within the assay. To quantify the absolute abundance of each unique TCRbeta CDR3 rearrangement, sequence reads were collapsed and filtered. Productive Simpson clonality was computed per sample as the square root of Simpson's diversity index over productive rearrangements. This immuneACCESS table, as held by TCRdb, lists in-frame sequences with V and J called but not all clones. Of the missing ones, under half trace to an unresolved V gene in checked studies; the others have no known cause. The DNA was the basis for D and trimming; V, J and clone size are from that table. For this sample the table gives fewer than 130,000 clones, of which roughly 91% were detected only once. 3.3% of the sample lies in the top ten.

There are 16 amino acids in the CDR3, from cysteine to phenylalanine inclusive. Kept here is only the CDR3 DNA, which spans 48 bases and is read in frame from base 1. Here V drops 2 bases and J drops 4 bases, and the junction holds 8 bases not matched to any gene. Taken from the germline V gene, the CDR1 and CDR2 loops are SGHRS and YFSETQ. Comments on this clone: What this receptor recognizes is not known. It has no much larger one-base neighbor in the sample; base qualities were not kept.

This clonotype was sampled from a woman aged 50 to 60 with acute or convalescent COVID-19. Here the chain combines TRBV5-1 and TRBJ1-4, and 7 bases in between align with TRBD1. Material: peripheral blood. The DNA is TGCGCCAGCAGCTTTACCCCGGGACAGATTAATGAAAAACTGTTTTTT. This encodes CASSFTPGQINEKLFF.